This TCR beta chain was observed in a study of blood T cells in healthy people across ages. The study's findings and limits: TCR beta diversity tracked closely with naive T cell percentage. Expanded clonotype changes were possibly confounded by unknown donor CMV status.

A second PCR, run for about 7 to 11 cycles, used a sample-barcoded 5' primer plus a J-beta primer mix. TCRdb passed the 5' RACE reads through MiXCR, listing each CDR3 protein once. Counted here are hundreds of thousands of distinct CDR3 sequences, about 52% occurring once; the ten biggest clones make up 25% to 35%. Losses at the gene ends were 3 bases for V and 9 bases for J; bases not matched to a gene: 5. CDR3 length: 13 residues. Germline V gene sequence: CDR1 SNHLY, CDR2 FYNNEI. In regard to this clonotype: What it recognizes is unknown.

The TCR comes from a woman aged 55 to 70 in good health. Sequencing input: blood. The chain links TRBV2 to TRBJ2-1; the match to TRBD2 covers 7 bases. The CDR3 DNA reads TGTGCCAGCAGTGAGGGGACTATCAGTGAGCAGTTCTTC. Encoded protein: CASSEGTISEQFF.